The 8 T cell receptor beta chains in this list originate from one sample, sequenced in a study of Tregs in tolerant kidney transplant recipients. Sequencing used immunoSEQ multiplex PCR; TCRdb keeps in-frame clones, though not all of them. This repertoire shows roughly 120,000 clones, roughly nine tenths found once; its top ten account for around 0.6%. The material sequenced was CD4+ T cells from blood. The source is a human donor in good health.

This clone was observed a single time. J is TRBJ2-5 and V is TRBV9; 8 bases map to TRBD1. The CDR3 runs to 18 residues. The germline CDR1 and CDR2 sequences are SGDLS and YYNGEE. Trimming at V came to 0 bases and at J to 4 bases, leaving 14 bases not matched to a gene. This chain's CDR3 is CASSVESRGPLGIETQYF. The DNA of the CDR3 is TGTGCCAGCAGCGTAGAATCCAGGGGGCCTCTGGGGATAGAGACCCAGTACTTC.

The chain combines TRBV7-8 with TRBJ1-5; 7 bases fit TRBD1. The trim removed 5 bases at V and 3 bases at J, leaving 7 bases unmatched. The CDR3 is 15 residues long. Per the germline V gene, CDR1 is SGHVS and CDR2 is FQNEAQ. The CDR3 loop reads CASSGTGVTNQPQHF. In nucleotides, the CDR3 is TGTGCCAGCAGCGGAACAGGGGTGACCAATCAGCCCCAGCATTTT.

The chain carries TRBV13 and TRBJ1-1; D not certain. The germline CDR1 and CDR2 sequences are PRHDT and FYEKMQ (reference sequence). Trimming took off 0 bases at V and 2 bases at J, with 10 bases between the two ends. This CDR3 spans 15 amino acids. The CDR3 DNA follows: TGTGCCAGCAGCTTAGGCTCCAGAAGAAACACTGAAGCTTTCTTT. This encodes CASSLGSRRNTEAFF.

The rearrangement links TRBV4-2 to TRBJ1-1; D is undetermined. The germline gives CDR1 LGHNA, CDR2 YNFKEQ. V was pared by 3 bases and J by 1 base, with 6 bases between. This CDR3 contains 13 residues. The DNA for the CDR3 is TGTGCCAGCAGCCACCAAGAGAACACTGAAGCTTTCTTT. This codes for CASSHQENTEAFF.

This chain links TRBV11-2 with TRBJ1-4; no reliable D call. V shed 1 base and J shed 7 bases, with 4 bases lying between them. The CDR3 is 12 residues long. Germline V lookup: CDR1 SGHAT, CDR2 FQNNGV. The CDR3 coding sequence is TGTGCCAGCAGCTTAGTGGGTGAAAAACTGTTTTTT. Encoded protein: CASSLVGEKLFF.

V is TRBV7-2 and J is TRBJ2-3; the match to TRBD2 covers 8 bases. The germline V gene has CDR1 SGHTA and CDR2 FQGNSA. The CDR3 sequence is 16 residues long. The ends lost 5 bases at V and 0 bases at J; junction bases unmatched: 7. In DNA, the CDR3 is TGTGCCAGCAGCACATATAGCGGGGCTAGCACAGATACGCAGTATTTT. This translates into CASSTYSGASTDTQYF.

The J gene is TRBJ1-1, the V gene TRBV30; possible D gene TRBD1, 5 bases. Per germline, CDR1 GTSNPN and CDR2 SVGIG (reference sequence). Trimming removed 2 bases at V and 3 bases at J, with 10 bases between. The CDR3 spans 13 residues. Here the CDR3 reads CAWSPARDTEAFF. The DNA of the CDR3 is TGTGCCTGGAGTCCTGCCAGGGACACTGAAGCTTTCTTT.

The rearrangement links TRBV9 to TRBJ2-6; D call uncertain. The germline V gene encodes CDR1 SGDLS and CDR2 YYNGEE. V was trimmed by 4 bases and J by 4 bases, leaving 6 bases between them. CDR3 length equals 13 residues. CDR3 residues: CASSRTGANVLTF. The CDR3 DNA sequence: TGTGCCAGCAGCAGGACGGGGGCCAACGTCCTGACTTTC.